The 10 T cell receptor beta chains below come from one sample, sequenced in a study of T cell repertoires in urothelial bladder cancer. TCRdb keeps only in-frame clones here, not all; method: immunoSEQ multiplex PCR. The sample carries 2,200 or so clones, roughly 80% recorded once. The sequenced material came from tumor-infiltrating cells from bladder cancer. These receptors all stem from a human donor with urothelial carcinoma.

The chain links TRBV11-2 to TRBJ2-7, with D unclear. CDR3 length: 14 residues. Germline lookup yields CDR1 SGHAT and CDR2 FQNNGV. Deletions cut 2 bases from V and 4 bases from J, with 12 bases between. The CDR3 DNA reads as TGTGCCAGCAGCTTATCCCTAGGCAAATACGAGCAGTACTTC. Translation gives CASSLSLGKYEQYF.

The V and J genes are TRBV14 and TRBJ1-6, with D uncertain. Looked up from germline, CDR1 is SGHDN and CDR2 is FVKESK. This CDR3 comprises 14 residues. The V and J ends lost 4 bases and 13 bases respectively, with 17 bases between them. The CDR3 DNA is TGTGCCAGCAGCCCAGCAGGATGGGTCGTTCCCCTCCACTTT. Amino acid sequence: CASSPAGWVVPLHF.

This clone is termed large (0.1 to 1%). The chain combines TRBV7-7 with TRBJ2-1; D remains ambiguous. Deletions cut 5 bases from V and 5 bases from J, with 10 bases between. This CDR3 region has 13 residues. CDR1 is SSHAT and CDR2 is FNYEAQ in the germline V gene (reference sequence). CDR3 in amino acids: CASSLGADNEQFF. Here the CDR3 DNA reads TGTGCCAGCAGCCTCGGCGCAGACAATGAGCAGTTCTTC.

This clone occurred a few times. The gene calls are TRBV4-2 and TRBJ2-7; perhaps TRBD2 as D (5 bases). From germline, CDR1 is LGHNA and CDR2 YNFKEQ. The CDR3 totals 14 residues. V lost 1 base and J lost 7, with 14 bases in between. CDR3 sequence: CASSQAAGLREQYF. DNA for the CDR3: TGTGCCAGCAGCCAAGCGGCGGGTCTCAGGGAGCAGTACTTC.

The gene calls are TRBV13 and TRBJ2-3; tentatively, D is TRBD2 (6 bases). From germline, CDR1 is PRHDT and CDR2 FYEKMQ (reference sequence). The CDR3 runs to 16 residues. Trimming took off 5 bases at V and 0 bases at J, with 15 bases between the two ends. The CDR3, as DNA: TGTGCCAGCAGCGTAACGCGGGGCCGCAGCACAGATACGCAGTATTTT. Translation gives CASSVTRGRSTDTQYF.

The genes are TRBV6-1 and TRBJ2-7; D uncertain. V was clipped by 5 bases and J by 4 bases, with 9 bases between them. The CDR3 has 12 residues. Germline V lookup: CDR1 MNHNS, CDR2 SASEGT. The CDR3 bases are TGTGCCAGCAGTTGGGTCGCTTACGAGCAGTACTTC. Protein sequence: CASSWVAYEQYF.

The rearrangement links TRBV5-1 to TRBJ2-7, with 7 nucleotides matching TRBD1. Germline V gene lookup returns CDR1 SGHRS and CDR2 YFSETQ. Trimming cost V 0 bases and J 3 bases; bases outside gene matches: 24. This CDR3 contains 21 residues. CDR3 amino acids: CASSLGGLKMLDRLIFYEQYF. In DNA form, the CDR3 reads TGCGCCAGCAGCTTGGGCGGTCTCAAGATGTTGGACAGGCTTATTTTCTACGAGCAGTACTTC.

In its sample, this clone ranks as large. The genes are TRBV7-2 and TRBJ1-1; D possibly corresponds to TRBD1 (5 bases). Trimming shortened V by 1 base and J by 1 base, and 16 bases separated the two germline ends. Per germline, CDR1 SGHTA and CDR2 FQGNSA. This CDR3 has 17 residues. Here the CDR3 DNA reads TGTGCCAGCAGCTTAGGCTACGGGGCTGGGAAGAACACTGAAGCTTTCTTT. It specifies CASSLGYGAGKNTEAFF.

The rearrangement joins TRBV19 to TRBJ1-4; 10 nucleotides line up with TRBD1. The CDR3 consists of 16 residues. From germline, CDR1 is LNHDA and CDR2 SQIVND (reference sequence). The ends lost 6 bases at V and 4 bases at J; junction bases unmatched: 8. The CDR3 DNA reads TGTGCCAGTAGCTCCCGCCGGGACAGGGGTAATGAAAAACTGTTTTTT. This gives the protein CASSSRRDRGNEKLFF.

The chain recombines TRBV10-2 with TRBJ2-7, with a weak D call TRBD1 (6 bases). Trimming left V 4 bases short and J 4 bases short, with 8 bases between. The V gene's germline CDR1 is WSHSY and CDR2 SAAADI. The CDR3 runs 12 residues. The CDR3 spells CASSVQGYEQYF. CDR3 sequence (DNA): TGCGCCAGCAGTGTTCAGGGGTACGAGCAGTACTTC.